This T cell receptor (beta chain) is from a study of shared clonotypes between healthy human individuals. Overall study results and limits: Across a handful of donors, naive CD4 shared around 5.3%, naive CD8 more than 3%, memory CD4 approximately 2.5%, memory CD8 0.4% to 0.5%.

Assay used: immunoSEQ multiplex PCR; TCRdb lists only in-frame clones, some missing. The repertoire consists of approximately 2.5 million clones, with more than 90% occurring once and the leading ten covering roughly 0.13%. With 3 bases removed from V and 7 bases from J, the gap between germline ends came to 9 bases. The germline CDR1 and CDR2 sequences are ENHRY and SYGVKD. This CDR3 has 12 residues. Regarding this clone: What it recognizes is unknown.

The chain combines TRBV10-3 with TRBJ1-2; D unresolved. The receptor was isolated from a man aged 18-30 years in good health. Sequenced material: naive CD4+ T cells sorted from blood. The subset here: CD45RA+ positively selected. CDR3 bases: TGTGCCATCAGTGACGGTAGTAGTGGCTACACCTTC. It translates to CAISDGSSGYTF.